The 23 T cell receptor beta chains given below trace back to one sample, sequenced in a study of blood T cell repertoires in COVID-19. TCRdb's table, derived via immunoSEQ multiplex PCR, lists solely in-frame clones and lacks some. The table has more than 300,000 clones, over 75% seen once. The sequencing input was PBMCs or T cells enriched from blood (not recorded which). The source of these receptors is a man under 40 who had recovered from COVID-19.

This sequence joins TRBV18 and TRBJ2-3, with D maybe TRBD1 (6 bases). This CDR3 region has 16 residues. Germline V gives CDR1 KGHSH, CDR2 LQKENI. The V and J ends lost 3 bases and 3 bases respectively, with 16 bases between them. The CDR3 nucleotides read TGTGCCAGCTCACCCAGGGGCACGGCCCAGACAGATACGCAGTATTTT. This translates into CASSPRGTAQTDTQYF.

This clone was seen only once. The chain has TRBV19 and TRBJ2-5, with TRBD2 matching 9 bases. Germline assignment: CDR1 LNHDA and CDR2 SQIVND (reference sequence). The length of the CDR3 is 16 residues. Germline trimming cut 7 bases from V and 0 bases from J; bases unmatched to any gene: 9. This CDR3 is CASMGVVAGDQETQYF. Written as DNA, the CDR3 is TGTGCCAGTATGGGGGTGGTAGCGGGAGACCAAGAGACCCAGTACTTC. The whole variable domain, filled in from reference TRBV19 and TRBJ2-5, reads DGGITQSPKYLFRKEGQNVTLSCEQNLNHDAMYWYRQDPGQGLRLIYYSQIVNDFQKGDIAEGYSVSREKKESFPLTVTSAQKNPTAFYLCASMGVVAGDQETQYFGPGTRLLVL.

The chain uses TRBV18 and TRBJ1-1; no definite D call. CDR3 size: 16 residues. Germline CDR1 and CDR2: KGHSH and LQKENI. V dropped 0 bases and J dropped 3 bases, with 14 bases sitting between them. In DNA form, the CDR3 reads TGTGCCAGCTCACCACCCGCCCGGGATAGGGACACTGAAGCTTTCTTT. It translates to CASSPPARDRDTEAFF.

The V and J genes are TRBV24-1 and TRBJ2-1, with 7 bases aligning to TRBD1. The CDR3 sequence is 16 residues long. V trimming: 3 bases; J trimming: 6 bases; junction bases outside the gene matches: 10. Looked up from germline, CDR1 is KGHDR and CDR2 is SFDVKD. The CDR3, as DNA: TGTGCCACCAGTGATCCTGCGGTATACAGGGGCAATGAGCAGTTCTTC. Translated, it gives CATSDPAVYRGNEQFF.

The rearrangement links TRBV29-1 to TRBJ2-1, with TRBD2 matching over 9 bases. Germline V gene lookup returns CDR1 SQVTM and CDR2 ANQGSEA. V shed 5 bases, J shed 6 bases, and the junction held 11 bases outside the gene matches. The CDR3 is 15 residues long. CDR3 region: CSVSMTLAGTNEQFF. The CDR3 DNA follows: TGCAGCGTTTCTATGACTCTAGCGGGGACCAATGAGCAGTTCTTC.

This chain connects TRBV21-1 to TRBJ2-2; the table gives TRBD1 as D, unverified against the DNA. TRBV21-1 is shown as a pseudogene. The CDR3 covers 17 residues. The CDR3, as DNA: TGTGCCAGCAGCATTAAGGGACAGGGGCCTCACACCGGGGAGCTGTTTTTT. Its translation: CASSIKGQGPHTGELFF.

The chain joins TRBV5-1 to TRBJ1-2, with D possibly being TRBD1 (5 bases). The CDR3 runs to 13 residues. CDR1 SGHRS and CDR2 YFSETQ come from the germline V gene. Trimming shortened V by 0 bases and J by 7 bases, and 10 bases separated the two germline ends. The CDR3 spells CASSLAVGLGYTF. CDR3 DNA sequence: TGCGCCAGCAGCTTGGCCGTGGGGCTTGGCTACACCTTC. The complete variable domain, with remaining parts taken from reference TRBV5-1 and TRBJ1-2, reads KAGVTQTPRYLIKTRGQQVTLSCSPISGHRSVSWYQQTPGQGLQFLFEYFSETQRNKGNFPGRFSGRQFSNSRSEMNVSTLELGDSALYLCASSLAVGLGYTFGSGTRLTVV.

V and J are TRBV30 and TRBJ2-3, with TRBD1 identical over 10 bases. The CDR3 runs to 15 residues. The germline V gene encodes CDR1 GTSNPN and CDR2 SVGIG (reference sequence). V trimming: 8 bases; J trimming: 4 bases; junction bases outside the gene matches: 12. CDR3 sequence reads: CARGTGTGVADTQYF. The CDR3, as DNA: TGTGCCCGGGGGACCGGGACAGGGGTGGCAGATACGCAGTATTTT.

Only one count was recorded for this clone. The chain recombines TRBV9 with TRBJ2-5, with 9 bases that match TRBD1. V gave up 3 bases and J gave up 1 base; unmatched junction bases: 7. The germline V gene encodes CDR1 SGDLS and CDR2 YYNGEE. This CDR3 has 16 amino acids. The CDR3 sequence: CASSEEDRGSQETQYF. DNA for the CDR3: TGTGCCAGCAGCGAGGAGGACAGGGGCAGCCAAGAGACCCAGTACTTC.

The chain has TRBV21-1 and TRBJ2-1; the D call TRBD1 from the table was never checked on the DNA. TRBV21-1 is a pseudogene. The CDR3 is 16 residues long. The CDR3 DNA is TGTGCCAGCAGCACACGACAGAGGGGGCCCTACAATGAGCAGTTCTTC. Encoded protein: CASSTRQRGPYNEQFF.

Here the CDR3 reads CASRPTSGTYEQYF. The CDR3 DNA is TGTGCCAGCAGGCCGACTAGCGGGACTTACGAGCAGTACTTC. The rearrangement uses TRBV27 and TRBJ2-7, with 11 bases lining up with TRBD2. Per the germline V gene, CDR1 is MNHEY and CDR2 is SMNVEV (reference sequence). The CDR3 is 14 amino acids. The ends lost 6 bases at V and 4 bases at J; junction bases unmatched: 5.

The V and J genes are TRBV6-2 or TRBV6-3 and TRBJ1-1, with D perhaps matching TRBD1 (5 bases). CDR1 and CDR2 (germline): MNHEY, SVGEGT. V gave up 2 bases and J gave up 0 bases, with 16 bases separating them. The CDR3 covers 17 residues. The CDR3 DNA sequence: TGTGCCAGCAGTTACACTCAGGAACCGACAGTGAACACTGAAGCTTTCTTT. This translates into CASSYTQEPTVNTEAFF.

This sequence joins TRBV25-1 and TRBJ1-6; 8 bases are shared with TRBD1. CDR1 is MGHDK, CDR2 SYGVNS, per germline. With 2 bases clipped from V and 9 bases from J, the junction kept 3 bases outside the gene matches. The CDR3 consists of 14 residues. The CDR3 DNA follows: TGTGCCAGCAGTGAAGGACAGGGATTTTCACCCCTCCACTTT. This encodes CASSEGQGFSPLHF.

This clone is a singleton in its sample. The rearrangement uses TRBV5-8 and TRBJ2-2; 8 bases align to TRBD1. The junction had 7 bases not matched to a gene; V was cut back by 7 bases and J by 2 bases. The germline gives CDR1 SGHTS, CDR2 YDEGEE. The CDR3 totals 15 residues. CDR3 DNA: TGTGCCAGCCGCAGGACAGGGATCAACACCGGGGAGCTGTTTTTT. This gives the protein CASRRTGINTGELFF.

The sample holds one count of this clone. Other DNA sequences in this specimen translate into the identical CDR3. The chain couples TRBV5-1 to TRBJ1-5; D is unresolved. CDR3 length: 13 amino acids. V lost 0 bases and J 5 bases, leaving 6 bases between the germline ends. Germline V gene sequence: CDR1 SGHRS, CDR2 YFSETQ. The CDR3 sequence is CASSLAPDQPQHF. CDR3 nucleotide sequence: TGCGCCAGCAGCTTGGCCCCGGATCAGCCCCAGCATTTT. Combining the CDR3 with reference TRBV5-1 and TRBJ1-5 gives the whole variable domain KAGVTQTPRYLIKTRGQQVTLSCSPISGHRSVSWYQQTPGQGLQFLFEYFSETQRNKGNFPGRFSGRQFSNSRSEMNVSTLELGDSALYLCASSLAPDQPQHFGDGTRLSIL.

The chain links TRBV10-1 to TRBJ2-2; perhaps TRBD1 as D (5 bases). Germline CDR1 and CDR2: WNHNN and SYGVQD (reference sequence). Trimming took off 0 bases at V and 0 bases at J, with 5 bases between the two ends. The CDR3 is 15 residues long. CDR3 residues: CASSESTANTGELFF. For the CDR3, the DNA is TGCGCCAGCAGTGAGTCGACAGCGAACACCGGGGAGCTGTTTTTT.

V is TRBV5-1 and J is TRBJ1-6; D gene uncertain. V gave up 1 base and J gave up 5 bases, with 13 bases separating them. Germline CDR1 SGHRS, CDR2 YFSETQ. CDR3 size: 16 residues. The DNA for the CDR3 is TGCGCCAGCAGCTTGTCGGGATCCAAAGATAATTCACCCCTCCACTTT. Its protein product is CASSLSGSKDNSPLHF. Variable domain in full (rest from reference TRBV5-1 and TRBJ1-6): KAGVTQTPRYLIKTRGQQVTLSCSPISGHRSVSWYQQTPGQGLQFLFEYFSETQRNKGNFPGRFSGRQFSNSRSEMNVSTLELGDSALYLCASSLSGSKDNSPLHFGNGTRLTVT.

The chain joins TRBV5-6 to TRBJ1-2; 9 nucleotides agree with TRBD1. The CDR3 is 15 amino acids. Trimming took 4 bases from V and 4 from J; bases not matched to a gene: 8. Looked up from germline, CDR1 is SGHDT and CDR2 is YYEEEE. The CDR3 nucleotides read TGTGCCAGCAGCCCATGGGACAGGGTGTCCTATGGCTACACCTTC. Amino acids: CASSPWDRVSYGYTF.

This chain joins TRBV30 and TRBJ1-2; 10 bases are shared with TRBD1. There are 14 residues in the CDR3. Germline V gene sequence: CDR1 GTSNPN, CDR2 SVGIG (reference sequence). V shed 0 bases and J 8 bases; nucleotides not matched to a gene: 6. The CDR3 DNA follows: TGTGCCTGGAGTGTTGACAGGGGGCTAGGGGGCTACACCTTC. As protein: CAWSVDRGLGGYTF.

The chain has TRBV30 and TRBJ2-2; a weak D match, TRBD1 (6 bases). V lost 0 bases, J lost 1 base, and 6 bases lay in between. CDR3 length: 14 residues. CDR1 is GTSNPN and CDR2 is SVGIG in the germline V gene (reference sequence). In DNA, the CDR3 is TGTGCCTGGAGTGTGGGACAGAACACCGGGGAGCTGTTTTTT. As protein: CAWSVGQNTGELFF.

This clone occurred once. The chain employs TRBV7-8 and TRBJ1-2, with D unresolved. This CDR3 contains 15 residues. Trimming took off 1 base at V and 4 bases at J, with 13 bases between the two ends. Germline V gene lookup returns CDR1 SGHVS and CDR2 FQNEAQ. The CDR3 loop is CASSLVNQLSYGYTF. For the CDR3, the DNA is TGTGCCAGCAGCTTAGTAAACCAGTTAAGCTATGGCTACACCTTC.

In its sample, this clone was seen once. The chain couples TRBV4-1 to TRBJ1-1; D unclear. CDR3 length equals 14 residues. Trimming removed 0 bases at V and 2 bases at J, with 7 bases between. The V gene's germline CDR1 is MGHRA and CDR2 YSYEKL. In nucleotides, the CDR3 is TGCGCCAGCAGCCAAGATCGTGTAAACACTGAAGCTTTCTTT. Its translation is CASSQDRVNTEAFF.

As for this clone: Just one base apart from a much larger clone, this may be a read error. The V and J genes are TRBV6-5 and TRBJ2-1, with a possible D match to TRBD1 (6 bases). This CDR3 region has 12 residues. Germline V gene data show CDR1 as MNHEY and CDR2 as SVGAGI. The V end lost 11 bases, the J end lost 3 bases, and 11 bases lay between the germline ends. Here the CDR3 DNA reads TGTGCCGGCACGACAGGCTACAATGAGCAGTTCTTC. Amino acids: CAGTTGYNEQFF.